This record concerns one TCR beta chain sequence. The target antigen is unknown. The germline V gene has CDR1 SGHVS and CDR2 FNYEAQ. Trimming cost V 0 bases and J 0 bases, with 24 bases left between them. This CDR3 has 21 residues. These data originate in a study of cytomegalovirus exposure and HLA in healthy donors. As for the study in general: According to later analysis, the same platform produced the roughly 110 validation and 600 to 800 first-cohort repertoires. The study's findings and limits: There were some public TCRs occurring in many donors, but most TCR sequences were rare. Researchers counted roughly 150 TCR beta chains as cytomegalovirus-associated.

Libraries were prepared by immunoSEQ multiplex PCR; TCRdb keeps only in-frame clonotypes and omits some of them. The table records approximately 230,000 clones, about 90% of them present only once. The rearrangement joins TRBV7-6 to TRBJ2-1; perhaps TRBD2 as D (5 bases). This clonotype was sampled from a man between 18 and 35 years old in good health and CMV-seropositive. Sequencing was performed on PBMCs. CDR3 nucleotide sequence: TGTGCCAGCAGCTTAGCAGCACCGAGACTTGAGGGAAGAAGCTCCTACAATGAGCAGTTCTTC. It yields the protein CASSLAAPRLEGRSSYNEQFF.